This TCR beta chain was sequenced for a study of beta chain features in type 1 diabetes. Turning to this clone: The antigen is undetermined.

cDNA synthesis used the whole RNA isolate, giving expressed TCRB sequences. The assay was immunoSEQ multiplex PCR, and TCRdb's table has in-frame clones only and misses some. The data hold about 360,000 clones, with around 13% observed a single time. Overall study results and limits: TCRB CDR3s were moderately but significantly shorter in Type 1 diabetes patients in all four CD4+ subsets. Sampled from patients, naive, central memory and Treg TCRB repertoires appeared more similar than those sampled from healthy donors.

The germline V and J ends were trimmed by 5 bases and 6 bases, with 10 bases remaining between them. CDR3 length: 12 residues. Germline V lookup: CDR1 PRHDT, CDR2 FYEKMQ (reference sequence). The source is a man aged 18 to 29 in good health. This chain uses TRBV13 with TRBJ1-2; D remains ambiguous. The sample was naive CD4+ T cells from blood. The CDR3 DNA sequence: TGTGCCAGCAGCACGCCGACACATGGCTACACCTTC. This codes for CASSTPTHGYTF.